This is a list of T cell receptor beta chains from one sample in a study of blood T cell repertoires in COVID-19. Generated by immunoSEQ multiplex PCR, the TCRdb table keeps only in-frame clones and is missing some. The table includes about 100,000 clones, roughly 79% detected once. Specimen: peripheral blood. These receptors were obtained from a man aged 70 or older with active or convalescent COVID-19. The CDR3 runs from the conserved cysteine through the conserved F or W. D genes are given only for firm matches. The size of a clone is reported for some rows only, either as once, few or many, or as a class for expanded clones.

clone_size: -; j_call: TRBJ2-3; v_call: TRBV5-6; d_call: -; cdr3_nt: TGTGCCAGCGGACTCACAGATACGCAGTATTTT; cdr3_aa: CASGLTDTQYF
clone_size: -; j_call: TRBJ2-7; v_call: TRBV3-1/TRBV3-2; d_call: -; cdr3_nt: TGTGCCAGCAGCCAAATGGCTTACGAGCAGTACTTC; cdr3_aa: CASSQMAYEQYF
clone_size: -; j_call: TRBJ2-3; v_call: TRBV14; d_call: -; cdr3_nt: TGTGCCAGCAGCCTGCAGGGGCTAGGCACAGATACGCAGTATTTT; cdr3_aa: CASSLQGLGTDTQYF
clone_size: once; j_call: TRBJ1-5; v_call: TRBV2; d_call: TRBD1; cdr3_nt: TGTGCCAGCTCCGGACAGGGGCCCCTAGGCAATCAGCCCCAGCATTTT; cdr3_aa: CASSGQGPLGNQPQHF
clone_size: -; j_call: TRBJ2-7; v_call: TRBV4-3; d_call: -; cdr3_nt: TGCGCCAGCAGCCAAGTCCCCGGTGGCGGCTACGAGCAGTACTTC; cdr3_aa: CASSQVPGGGYEQYF
clone_size: -; j_call: TRBJ2-3; v_call: TRBV25-1; d_call: TRBD2; cdr3_nt: TGTGCCAGCAGTGGGCTAGCGGGAGTGATAGATACGCAGTATTTT; cdr3_aa: CASSGLAGVIDTQYF
clone_size: few; j_call: TRBJ2-2; v_call: TRBV15; d_call: -; cdr3_nt: TGTGCCACCAGCAGAGATGAAGAGGGCGGGGAGCTGTTTTTT; cdr3_aa: CATSRDEEGGELFF
clone_size: -; j_call: TRBJ1-2; v_call: TRBV19; d_call: -; cdr3_nt: TGTGCCAGTAGTATTCGGGCAGGGTCTAACTATGGCTACACCTTC; cdr3_aa: CASSIRAGSNYGYTF
clone_size: -; j_call: TRBJ1-2; v_call: TRBV28; d_call: -; cdr3_nt: TGTGCCAGCAGTTTATGGGCCCAGGGGTTTGGTGGCTACACCTTC; cdr3_aa: CASSLWAQGFGGYTF
clone_size: -; j_call: TRBJ2-7; v_call: TRBV6-2/TRBV6-3; d_call: -; cdr3_nt: TGTGCCAGCAGTTACATATTAGGACAGCAACCCTACGAGCAGTACTTC; cdr3_aa: CASSYILGQQPYEQYF
clone_size: -; j_call: TRBJ1-5; v_call: TRBV27; d_call: -; cdr3_nt: TGTGCCAGCAGTTTATTGTGGCGGAGCAATCAGCCCCAGCATTTT; cdr3_aa: CASSLLWRSNQPQHF
clone_size: -; j_call: TRBJ2-2; v_call: TRBV5-1; d_call: TRBD1; cdr3_nt: TGCGCCAGCAGCTTACCGGACAGGGACGACGGGGAGCTGTTTTTT; cdr3_aa: CASSLPDRDDGELFF
clone_size: -; j_call: TRBJ1-1; v_call: TRBV6-5; d_call: TRBD1; cdr3_nt: TGTGCCAGCAGTTACTGGACAGGGTCGAACACTGAAGCTTTCTTT; cdr3_aa: CASSYWTGSNTEAFF
clone_size: -; j_call: TRBJ1-5; v_call: TRBV10-3; d_call: -; cdr3_nt: TGTGCCATACAGGGAAGCAATCAGCCCCAGCATTTT; cdr3_aa: CAIQGSNQPQHF
clone_size: -; j_call: TRBJ2-7; v_call: TRBV15; d_call: -; cdr3_nt: TGTGCCACCAGCAGAGGCGGTAGCGCGTATAGCGAGCAGTACTTC; cdr3_aa: CATSRGGSAYSEQYF
clone_size: once; j_call: TRBJ2-7; v_call: TRBV6-1; d_call: -; cdr3_nt: TGTGCCAGCAGTGAAGTGACGGGCGGGGCCTACGAGCAGTACTTC; cdr3_aa: CASSEVTGGAYEQYF
clone_size: -; j_call: TRBJ2-7; v_call: TRBV7-8; d_call: -; cdr3_nt: TGTGCCAGCAGCTTAGGTTTAAACTACGAGCAGTACTTC; cdr3_aa: CASSLGLNYEQYF
clone_size: -; j_call: TRBJ2-7; v_call: TRBV7-2; d_call: -; cdr3_nt: TGTGCCAGCAGCCCCCTATCCAGGGGGGCGTCCTACGAGCAGTACTTC; cdr3_aa: CASSPLSRGASYEQYF
clone_size: -; j_call: TRBJ2-7; v_call: TRBV20-1; d_call: -; cdr3_nt: TGCAGTGCTAGTACACTAATTAATCCCTACGAGCAGTACTTC; cdr3_aa: CSASTLINPYEQYF
clone_size: -; j_call: TRBJ2-1; v_call: TRBV28; d_call: TRBD2; cdr3_nt: TGTGCCAGCAGTTCTCTACCGGGACTAGCGGGGGCAAATGAGCAGTTCTTC; cdr3_aa: CASSSLPGLAGANEQFF
clone_size: once; j_call: TRBJ2-3; v_call: TRBV24-1; d_call: -; cdr3_nt: TGTGCCACCAGTAGAAGAGGAGATACGCAGTATTTT; cdr3_aa: CATSRRGDTQYF
clone_size: -; j_call: TRBJ2-3; v_call: TRBV20-1; d_call: -; cdr3_nt: TGCAGTGCTAGTCCGTGGGGGGAGAGTAGCACAGATACGCAGTATTTT; cdr3_aa: CSASPWGESSTDTQYF
clone_size: -; j_call: TRBJ2-2; v_call: TRBV6-6; d_call: -; cdr3_nt: TGTGCCAGCAAACGAGATTCGAACACCGGGGAGCTGTTTTTT; cdr3_aa: CASKRDSNTGELFF
clone_size: -; j_call: TRBJ2-2; v_call: TRBV6-2/TRBV6-3; d_call: -; cdr3_nt: TGTGCCAGCAGTTTAGCGCATTTAAACACCGGGGAGCTGTTTTTT; cdr3_aa: CASSLAHLNTGELFF
clone_size: -; j_call: TRBJ1-2; v_call: TRBV5-6; d_call: -; cdr3_nt: TGTGCCAGCAGCCTACCGGGGACTAACTATGGCTACACCTTC; cdr3_aa: CASSLPGTNYGYTF
clone_size: -; j_call: TRBJ1-6; v_call: TRBV4-2; d_call: TRBD1; cdr3_nt: TGTGCCAGCAGCCAAGCGTCGGCGGCGGGACAGGGAGATTCACCCCTCCACTTT; cdr3_aa: CASSQASAAGQGDSPLHF
clone_size: -; j_call: TRBJ1-3; v_call: TRBV7-8; d_call: -; cdr3_nt: TGTGCCAGCAGCTTAGATGGGAGCTCTGGAAACACCATATATTTT; cdr3_aa: CASSLDGSSGNTIYF
clone_size: -; j_call: TRBJ2-1; v_call: TRBV11-3; d_call: TRBD2; cdr3_nt: TGTGCCAGCAGCCCCCCCGGGAGGGCGGGTGAGCAGTTCTTC; cdr3_aa: CASSPPGRAGEQFF
clone_size: -; j_call: TRBJ2-7; v_call: TRBV30; d_call: -; cdr3_nt: TGTGCCTGGAGTGTTCACAGGGCTGGTTCCTACGAGCAGTACTTC; cdr3_aa: CAWSVHRAGSYEQYF
clone_size: -; j_call: TRBJ1-4; v_call: TRBV19; d_call: TRBD1; cdr3_nt: TGTGCCAGTAGTATGGAGGGGGCCGGTGAAAAACTGTTTTTT; cdr3_aa: CASSMEGAGEKLFF
clone_size: -; j_call: TRBJ2-3; v_call: TRBV9; d_call: -; cdr3_nt: TGTGCCAGCAGCGTAGCCTTTTTGACAACTAGCACAGATACGCAGTATTTT; cdr3_aa: CASSVAFLTTSTDTQYF
clone_size: -; j_call: TRBJ2-2; v_call: TRBV19; d_call: TRBD2; cdr3_nt: TGTGCCAGTAGCTTAGCGGGAGTAACCGGGGAGCTGTTTTTT; cdr3_aa: CASSLAGVTGELFF
clone_size: -; j_call: TRBJ2-7; v_call: TRBV7-2; d_call: TRBD2; cdr3_nt: TGTGCCAGCAGCCACAATTGGGCTAGCGGGAGGGCCATGTACGAGCAGTACTTC; cdr3_aa: CASSHNWASGRAMYEQYF
clone_size: -; j_call: TRBJ2-3; v_call: TRBV4-1; d_call: -; cdr3_nt: TGCGCCAGCAGCCCTGACAAGCGGAGCACAGATACGCAGTATTTT; cdr3_aa: CASSPDKRSTDTQYF
clone_size: -; j_call: TRBJ2-1; v_call: TRBV3-1/TRBV3-2; d_call: TRBD1; cdr3_nt: TGTGCCAGCAGCCGCGGACAGGAGATCTACAATGAGCAGTTCTTC; cdr3_aa: CASSRGQEIYNEQFF
clone_size: once; j_call: TRBJ1-5; v_call: TRBV3-1/TRBV3-2; d_call: -; cdr3_nt: TGTGCCAGCAGCCAAGAGCGAGGACAGCCCCAGCATTTT; cdr3_aa: CASSQERGQPQHF